Listed below are T cell receptor beta chains from one sample, sequenced in a study of shared clonotypes between healthy human individuals. This table comes from immunoSEQ multiplex PCR, and its TCRdb copy is limited to in-frame clones, with some not included. In the table there are around 510,000 clones, around 80% of which are singletons. The sequencing input was PBMCs. The origin of the receptors is a woman aged 40-49 years in good health. Some clones in this sample may be carry-over from other donors' samples. Each CDR3 is given with its conserved first and last residue. A D gene is named only where the DNA matches it firmly. Clone size appears in some rows only: once, few, many, or a class for an expanded clone.

d_call	j_call	clone_size	v_call	cdr3_nt	cdr3_aa
NA	TRBJ2-1	NA	TRBV11-1	TGTGCCAGCAGCTTAGTTCTAGGGTACAATGAGCAGTTCTTC	CASSLVLGYNEQFF
TRBD2	TRBJ2-7	NA	TRBV11-2	TGTGCCAGCAGCGCGGAGCGGGAGGGCTACGAGCAGTACTTC	CASSAEREGYEQYF
NA	TRBJ1-1	NA	TRBV6-5	TGTGCCAGCAGTTACTCAAGCAGGAACACTGAAGCTTTCTTT	CASSYSSRNTEAFF
NA	TRBJ2-3	NA	TRBV14	TGTGCCAGCAGCAACAGGGTCACAGATACGCAGTATTTT	CASSNRVTDTQYF
NA	TRBJ1-1	NA	TRBV7-9	TGTGCCAGCAGCTTAGGTGGGGGGGCCGGAAACACTGAAGCTTTCTTT	CASSLGGGAGNTEAFF
NA	TRBJ2-3	NA	TRBV6-4	TGTGCCAGCAGTGACTCGAGGCTCGCGGGCACAGATACGCAGTATTTT	CASSDSRLAGTDTQYF
TRBD2	TRBJ2-7	once	TRBV28	TGTGCCAGCACCACCACGGGGGGTTCCCTCTACGAGCAGTACTTC	CASTTTGGSLYEQYF
NA	TRBJ1-1	NA	TRBV5-6	TGTGCCAGCAGCTTCACAGCGAACACTGAAGCTTTCTTT	CASSFTANTEAFF
NA	TRBJ2-1	NA	TRBV20-1	TGCAGTGCTAGTTACAATGAGCAGTTCTTC	CSASYNEQFF
NA	TRBJ2-1	once	TRBV4-2	TGTGCCAGCAGCCAAGAGGGGGGCGGGGACAGCTCCTACAATGAGCAGTTCTTC	CASSQEGGGDSSYNEQFF
NA	TRBJ2-3	NA	TRBV6-1	TGTGCCAGCAGTGAAGCGTTTGTGGGGGCAGATACGCAGTATTTT	CASSEAFVGADTQYF
TRBD2	TRBJ2-1	NA	TRBV5-4	TGTGCCAGCAGCAAAGGACTAGCGGGCTCGAGCTCCTACAATGAGCAGTTCTTC	CASSKGLAGSSSYNEQFF
NA	TRBJ2-7	NA	TRBV4-2	TGTGCCAGCAGCCACCAAGCTAGGGGGGGCTACGAGCAGTACTTC	CASSHQARGGYEQYF
NA	TRBJ1-1	few	TRBV28	TGTGCCAGCAGTCCGGGAGGCTTGAACACTGAAGCTTTCTTT	CASSPGGLNTEAFF
NA	TRBJ2-1	NA	TRBV4-1	TGCGCCAGCAGCCAAGTTAGAGCCTTGCGGTCCTACAATGAGCAGTTCTTC	CASSQVRALRSYNEQFF
TRBD1	TRBJ2-1	NA	TRBV5-1	TGCGCCAGCAGCGCCGCAGGGGGCAGATACAATGAGCAGTTCTTC	CASSAAGGRYNEQFF
TRBD1	TRBJ2-5	NA	TRBV6-4	TGTGCCAGCAGCGCCGGACAGGGGGAGACCCAGTACTTC	CASSAGQGETQYF
TRBD2	TRBJ2-7	NA	TRBV11-2	TGTGCCAGCAGCGGGGGACTAGCGGGGGCGTATTACGAGCAGTACTTC	CASSGGLAGAYYEQYF
NA	TRBJ1-4	NA	TRBV29-1	TGCAGCGCAGCGAAAGGGACGGGTAATGAAAAACTGTTTTTT	CSAAKGTGNEKLFF
NA	TRBJ1-2	NA	TRBV4-2	TGTGCCGGCAGCCAAGGCCCAGAACAGCCCTATGGCCACACCTTC	CAGSQGPEQPYGHTF
NA	TRBJ1-2	NA	TRBV6-4	TGTGCCAGCAGTGACGGCCTGATCTATGGCTACACCTTC	CASSDGLIYGYTF
NA	TRBJ1-3	NA	TRBV4-1	TGCGCCAGCAGCGGCGGCAGGGCCTCTGGAAACACCATATATTTT	CASSGGRASGNTIYF
NA	TRBJ2-3	NA	TRBV27	TGTGCCAGCAGTTTTAGAGGGGCAGATACGCAGTATTTT	CASSFRGADTQYF
NA	TRBJ2-1	NA	TRBV29-1	TGCAGCGGCGCAATGGGACCGCAGTTCTTC	CSGAMGPQFF
TRBD2	TRBJ2-2	NA	TRBV28	TGTGCCAGCGGCCGACTAGCACCCGGGGAGCTGTTTTTT	CASGRLAPGELFF
TRBD2	TRBJ2-2	NA	TRBV10-2	TGCGCCAGCCGACTAGCGGGACAAGGGAACACCGGGGAGCTGTTTTTT	CASRLAGQGNTGELFF
TRBD2	TRBJ2-7	NA	TRBV2	TGTGCCAGCGGCGGGAGGGCCATCAGCGAGCAGTACTTC	CASGGRAISEQYF
TRBD1	TRBJ1-4	few	TRBV18	TGTGCCAGCCGACAGGGTCAGGATGAAAAACTGTTTTTT	CASRQGQDEKLFF
TRBD2	TRBJ2-1	once	TRBV7-2	TGTGCCAGCAGCTTAGAGGGCACTAGCGGGAGCTTGCAGTTCTTC	CASSLEGTSGSLQFF
NA	TRBJ2-1	NA	TRBV14	TGTGCCAGCAGCCAAGATAACGCCGTCGGTGAGCAGTTCTTC	CASSQDNAVGEQFF
TRBD2	TRBJ2-3	NA	TRBV6-1	TGTGCCAGTCGCGGGAGAAGGGCAGATACGCAGTATTTT	CASRGRRADTQYF
NA	TRBJ2-3	NA	TRBV4-2	TGTGCCAGCAGCCCTACTACAAGCGGAGGGGGGTCTAGCACAGATACGCAGTATTTT	CASSPTTSGGGSSTDTQYF
NA	TRBJ2-7	NA	TRBV30	TGTGCCTGGAGTGTTAGAGGTTTGTACGAGCAGTACTTC	CAWSVRGLYEQYF
NA	TRBJ1-1	few	TRBV28	TGTGCCAGCAGTCCTCTCGGGCAGGGAAGGAGTGACACTGAAGCTTTCTTT	CASSPLGQGRSDTEAFF
TRBD1	TRBJ2-1	NA	TRBV7-3	TGTGCCAGCAGCCCAGGGGGCGCCGGCTCCTACAATGAGCAGTTCTTC	CASSPGGAGSYNEQFF
NA	TRBJ1-2	NA	TRBV6-6	TGTGCCAGCAGTTTCTCCGGGACGACCAACTATGGCTACACCTTC	CASSFSGTTNYGYTF
NA	TRBJ2-5	NA	TRBV11-2	TGTGCCAGCAGCTTAGGGCTTCCTCAAGAGACCCAGTACTTC	CASSLGLPQETQYF
NA	TRBJ2-1	NA	TRBV2	TGTGCCAGCAGTGACATGGGGGCTGAGCAGTTCTTC	CASSDMGAEQFF
TRBD1	TRBJ1-3	NA	TRBV5-5	TGTGCCAGCAGCTTCTGGACAGGGGGAAACACCATATATTTT	CASSFWTGGNTIYF
TRBD2	TRBJ2-5	NA	TRBV2	TGTGCCAGCAGACCTTTTTCGGGGGGGGAAGAGACCCAGTACTTC	CASRPFSGGEETQYF
NA	TRBJ1-4	NA	TRBV4-1	TGCGCCAGCAGCCAAGTAGGCAGGGGTGATGAAAAACTGTTTTTT	CASSQVGRGDEKLFF
TRBD1	TRBJ2-7	NA	TRBV4-1	TGCGCCAGCAGCGTCGGGACAGGGGACTACGAGCAGTACTTC	CASSVGTGDYEQYF
NA	TRBJ2-1	NA	TRBV5-1	TGCGCCAGCAGCTGGGCGGGGCCTGAGGATGAGCAGTTCTTC	CASSWAGPEDEQFF
TRBD1	TRBJ2-5	NA	TRBV29-1	TGCAGCGGGACAGGGACCGCTCAAGAGACCCAGTACTTC	CSGTGTAQETQYF
TRBD1	TRBJ1-1	few	TRBV11-2	TGTGCCAGCAGCCAAGGGACAGGGATGATCTTT	CASSQGTGMIF
NA	TRBJ2-7	NA	TRBV5-1	TGCGCCAGCAGCTTGGGACAACCATCTTCGGAGCAGTACTTC	CASSLGQPSSEQYF
NA	TRBJ2-7	once	TRBV30	TGTGCCTGGAGTCGGACGGATTTTAGCTCCTACGAGCAGTACTTC	CAWSRTDFSSYEQYF
NA	TRBJ2-7	NA	TRBV10-3	TGTGCCATCAGTGAGTCGAGGCAACAGCTTCCAACCTACGAGCAGTACTTC	CAISESRQQLPTYEQYF
NA	TRBJ1-5	NA	TRBV9	TGTGCCAGCAGCGTAGGAGCCGGCGATCAGCCCCAGCATTTT	CASSVGAGDQPQHF
TRBD1	TRBJ2-3	once	TRBV28	TGTGCCAGCAGGGAACAGGGGGCTGCTGATACGCAGTATTTT	CASREQGAADTQYF
TRBD1	TRBJ1-2	NA	TRBV6-5	TGTGCCAGCAGCCCCGGGACAGGGGGCATGGGCTACACCTTC	CASSPGTGGMGYTF
TRBD2	TRBJ2-7	NA	TRBV6-6	TGTGCCAGCAGACCGGGACTATCCTCCTACGAGCAGTACTTC	CASRPGLSSYEQYF
NA	TRBJ1-3	NA	TRBV13	TGTGCCAGCAGCTTCGGGACACCGGGCTCTGGAAACACCATATATTTT	CASSFGTPGSGNTIYF
TRBD1	TRBJ1-3	NA	TRBV5-1	TGCGCCAGCAGCTTGGCCGGAGGGGGCATTAACGGAAACACCATATATTTT	CASSLAGGGINGNTIYF
NA	TRBJ2-1	NA	TRBV30	TGTGCCTGGAGTGACTACAATGAGCAGTTCTTC	CAWSDYNEQFF
NA	TRBJ2-7	once	TRBV19	TGTGCCAGTAGAAATATGGGGGTAGGCTACGAGCAGTACTTC	CASRNMGVGYEQYF
TRBD1	TRBJ2-7	NA	TRBV7-2	TGTGCCAGCAGCTCCGGGACAGGCTCCTACGAGCAGTACTTC	CASSSGTGSYEQYF
TRBD1	TRBJ1-1	NA	TRBV15	TGTGCCACCAGCAGAGGTGGACAGGGCCACACTGAAGCTTTCTTT	CATSRGGQGHTEAFF
NA	TRBJ2-2	few	TRBV5-1	TGCGCCAGCAGCTCGCAGGAGGGCGAGGGCACCGGGGAGCTGTTTTTT	CASSSQEGEGTGELFF